This T cell receptor (beta chain) was observed in a study of blood T cell repertoires in COVID-19 (dated by TCRdb to the early 2020s). For context, the study as a whole: The collaborator samples originated in the United States, Italy and Spain and spanned the acute and convalescent phases of COVID-19. The material from the prospective study consisted of cDNA or gDNA derived from T cells, B-cell-depleted T cells, or PBMCs. The dataset comprised deeply sampled blood TCRbeta repertoires from subjects exposed to, actively infected with, or recovered from COVID-19. A freely available public database, intended as a resource for researchers studying the immune response to SARS-CoV-2, is where the repertoires were released. The samples were drawn from two sources: the first 160 participants of the ongoing ImmuneRACE study, and about 1,300 subjects contributed by 6 global collaborators. Sample metadata almost always included a de-identified subject ID, COVID-19 status, age in years and sex. Where HLA class I and class II types were available, the types were taken from metadata supplied by the sample provider, not from assay-based typing. Study-wide findings and limitations: The amount of clinical and demographic metadata varied by source and participant and was provided uncurated.

Comments on this clone: Its recognized antigen is unknown. There are no base qualities to consult, and no much larger clone falls within one base.

Participants in the prospective study were enrolled through a virtual design, were aged about 18 to 100 years, and lived in approximately 24 United States geographic areas. To assign participants to cohorts, the prospective study relied on clinical history that participants themselves reported in a screening survey and a study questionnaire. Recovered participants in ImmuneRACE Cohort 3 were defined by two consecutive negative NP/OP PCR tests, clearance by a healthcare professional, or resolution of symptoms. Each participant in the prospective study had whole blood, serum and a nasopharyngeal or oropharyngeal swab collected by mobile phlebotomists. Participants in the prospective study had the option to provide additional blood draws and questionnaires over a roughly two-month period. Blood samples from the prospective study were shipped frozen or at room temperature prior to DNA extraction. TCRbeta CDR3 regions were amplified from genomic DNA by means of the immunoSEQ Assay, a bias-controlled multiplex PCR. Concerning the study's data processing: Within the assay, amplification of reference gene primers was used to estimate how many nucleated cells each sample contained. To quantify the absolute abundance of each unique TCRbeta CDR3 rearrangement, sequence reads were collapsed and filtered. For each sample, productive Simpson clonality was calculated by taking the square root of Simpson's diversity index across productive rearrangements. Sourced from immuneACCESS, this table was stored by TCRdb with only in-frame sequences that have V and J called. A share of the clones is absent; for the studies checked, an unresolved V gene accounts for under half, and the remainder has no known explanation. The V and J calls and clone size are taken from that table; D and trimming were inferred from the DNA. The sample records 200,000 to 250,000 clones, about nine tenths of which are singletons. The ten largest clones add up to 2.5% to 3% of the sample.

CDR1 and CDR2 are drawn from the germline V gene (reference sequence): LGHDT, YNNKEL. The junction shows trimming of 3 bases on V and 0 bases on J, plus 6 bases between the germline ends. The CDR3 runs 13 amino acids, cysteine and phenylalanine included. Of all the DNA, just the CDR3 is kept, 39 bases in frame from base 1. The sequence is built from TRBV3-1 (or the pseudogene TRBV3-2) and TRBJ2-7, with no confidently assigned D gene. This TCR came from a woman in her 30s who had recovered from COVID-19. Sequencing used PBMCs or T cells enriched from blood (not recorded which). CDR3 protein: CASSQARSYEQYF. The DNA is as follows: TGTGCCAGCAGCCAGGCCCGCTCCTACGAGCAGTACTTC.